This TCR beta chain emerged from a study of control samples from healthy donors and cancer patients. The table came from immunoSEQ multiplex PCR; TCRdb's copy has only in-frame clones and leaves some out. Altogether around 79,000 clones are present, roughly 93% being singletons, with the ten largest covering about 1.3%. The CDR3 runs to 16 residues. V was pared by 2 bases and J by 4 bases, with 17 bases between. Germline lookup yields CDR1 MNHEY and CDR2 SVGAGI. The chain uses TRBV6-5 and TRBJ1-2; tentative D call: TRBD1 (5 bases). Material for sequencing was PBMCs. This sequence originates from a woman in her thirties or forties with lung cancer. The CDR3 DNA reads TGTGCCAGCAGTTACGGGCAGTCTGGGGGTTTCTATGGCTACACCTTC. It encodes CASSYGQSGGFYGYTF.